A selection of T cell receptor beta chains follows, all from one sample in a study of T cells after yellow fever vaccination. TCRdb independently ran MiXCR on the 5' RACE reads; one entry per CDR3 protein. The table shows under 300,000 distinct CDR3 sequences, with over 6.5% occurring only once. The sample consisted of CD4+ T cells sorted from PBMCs, taken on the day of the yellow fever booster vaccination. The source of these receptors is a man under 40 who received the YFV17D yellow fever vaccine. CDR3s include the opening cysteine and the closing phenylalanine or tryptophan. D genes are given only for firm matches. Clone sizes are given selectively: once, few, many, or a class where the clone is expanded.

clone_size	v_call	j_call	d_call	cdr3_aa	cdr3_nt
many	TRBV19	TRBJ2-1	TRBD2	CASRSGLAGESYNEQFF	TGTGCCAGTAGGTCAGGACTAGCGGGAGAATCCTACAATGAGCAGTTCTTC
few	TRBV12-3/TRBV12-4	TRBJ2-6	TRBD1	CASRTGASGANVLTF	TGTGCCAGCAGGACAGGGGCCTCCGGGGCCAACGTCCTGACTTTC
NA	TRBV20-1	TRBJ1-1	NA	CSAPYPGANTEAFF	TGCAGTGCTCCATACCCTGGGGCGAACACTGAAGCTTTCTTT
few	TRBV7-9	TRBJ2-2	NA	CASSLVASGELFF	TGTGCCAGCAGCTTAGTCGCATCCGGGGAGCTGTTTTTT
NA	TRBV20-1	TRBJ2-4	TRBD2	CSAVSGGDIQYF	TGCAGTGCCGTAAGCGGGGGTGACATTCAGTACTTC
few	TRBV6-1	TRBJ1-5	NA	CASGSQSYSNQPQHF	TGTGCCAGCGGAAGCCAGAGTTATAGCAATCAGCCCCAGCATTTT
few	TRBV30	TRBJ1-4	NA	CAWSLGGLTNEKLFF	TGTGCCTGGAGTTTAGGTGGATTGACTAATGAAAAACTGTTTTTT
few	TRBV12-3/TRBV12-4	TRBJ2-2	TRBD1	CASSRQGPYTGELFF	TGTGCCAGCAGCCGACAGGGGCCCTACACCGGGGAGCTGTTTTTT
few	TRBV5-1	TRBJ1-4	NA	CASSLGRGTTNEKLFF	TGCGCCAGCAGCTTGGGTCGGGGGACAACTAATGAAAAACTGTTTTTT
many	TRBV5-1	TRBJ1-1	NA	CASSLHRVNTEAFF	TGCGCCAGCAGCTTGCACAGGGTGAACACTGAAGCTTTCTTT
many	TRBV4-1	TRBJ1-2	TRBD1	CASSQDPWDRVTF	TGCGCCAGCAGCCAAGACCCCTGGGACAGAGTAACCTTC
few	TRBV25-1	TRBJ2-7	NA	CASSEGYEQYF	TGTGCCAGCAGTGAAGGGTACGAGCAGTACTTC
few	TRBV20-1	TRBJ2-4	TRBD2	CSVRTPLAVTNIQYF	TGCAGTGTTCGCACCCCACTAGCGGTAACAAACATTCAGTACTTC
many	TRBV7-2	TRBJ2-5	NA	CASSPEMYQETQYF	TGTGCCAGCAGCCCCGAAATGTACCAAGAGACCCAGTACTTC
NA	TRBV7-8	TRBJ2-2	TRBD1	CASSLADRAAGELFF	TGTGCCAGCAGCTTAGCGGACAGGGCCGCCGGGGAGCTGTTTTTT
many	TRBV6-2/TRBV6-3	TRBJ2-1	NA	CASSPGTFTSRSHHEQFF	TGTGCCAGCAGTCCCGGGACTTTTACGAGTCGAAGTCACCATGAGCAGTTCTTC
many	TRBV7-2	TRBJ2-2	TRBD2	CASRKPGLANTGELFF	TGTGCCAGCAGAAAACCGGGACTAGCCAACACCGGGGAGCTGTTTTTT
few	TRBV24-1	TRBJ2-1	TRBD1	CATSDTGTGIGDEQFF	TGTGCCACCAGTGATACCGGGACAGGGATTGGGGATGAGCAGTTCTTC
few	TRBV20-1	TRBJ1-5	TRBD1	CSANLGSGGWNQPQHF	TGCAGTGCCAATTTGGGGTCAGGGGGCTGGAATCAGCCCCAGCATTTT
NA	TRBV5-5	TRBJ2-5	NA	CASSFRAEETQYF	TGTGCCAGCAGCTTCAGGGCAGAAGAGACCCAGTACTTC
NA	TRBV6-2/TRBV6-3	TRBJ2-3	TRBD2	CASALAGSKDTQYF	TGTGCCAGCGCTCTAGCGGGATCTAAGGATACGCAGTATTTT
many	TRBV4-3	TRBJ2-7	NA	CASSQEFGGAHEQYF	TGCGCCAGCAGCCAAGAGTTTGGGGGGGCACACGAGCAGTACTTC
many	TRBV15	TRBJ2-1	NA	CATSRKRKEGNEQFF	TGTGCCACCAGCAGAAAGAGAAAAGAGGGAAATGAGCAGTTCTTC
few	TRBV19	TRBJ1-2	NA	CASSMPHAGYGYTF	TGTGCCAGTAGTATGCCGCACGCTGGCTATGGCTACACCTTC
few	TRBV5-6	TRBJ2-7	TRBD2	CASSLAGRFRYEQYF	TGTGCCAGCAGCTTAGCGGGAAGGTTTCGGTACGAGCAGTACTTC
many	TRBV5-1	TRBJ2-7	NA	CASSLDRVSEQYF	TGCGCCAGCAGCTTGGACAGGGTTTCCGAGCAGTACTTC
few	TRBV28	TRBJ1-2	NA	CASSLYPGGTRYGYTF	TGTGCCAGCAGTCTCTACCCCGGCGGGACAAGATATGGCTACACCTTC
many	TRBV5-1	TRBJ2-7	NA	CASSRDGSYEQYF	TGCGCCAGCTCCCGGGACGGGTCCTACGAGCAGTACTTC
NA	TRBV11-2	TRBJ2-1	TRBD2	CASSPGDGRRIHNEQFF	TGTGCCAGCAGCCCGGGGGACGGGAGGAGGATCCACAATGAGCAGTTCTTC
NA	TRBV6-5	TRBJ2-3	NA	CAARRAGPRGTDTQYF	TGTGCCGCCCGGCGGGCGGGACCCCGGGGCACAGATACGCAGTATTTT
few	TRBV12-3/TRBV12-4	TRBJ2-7	NA	CASRQPRQAYYEQYF	TGTGCCAGCAGACAGCCCCGACAGGCGTACTACGAGCAGTACTTC
many	TRBV7-9	TRBJ2-7	TRBD2	CASSPSGRASHEQYF	TGTGCCAGCAGCCCCAGCGGGAGGGCCTCCCACGAGCAGTACTTC
many	TRBV21-1	TRBJ2-1	NA	CASSNNGDQEGKDEQFF	TGTGCCAGCAGCAACAATGGGGACCAGGAGGGCAAGGATGAGCAGTTCTTC
NA	TRBV14	TRBJ1-1	NA	CASSQALATRLSRNTEAFF	TGTGCCAGCAGCCAAGCCCTAGCGACCCGACTGAGTAGAAACACTGAAGCTTTCTTT
few	TRBV5-1	TRBJ2-2	TRBD2	CASAGPGGPSGELFF	TGCGCCAGCGCCGGACCGGGAGGGCCCTCCGGGGAGCTGTTTTTT
NA	TRBV7-2	TRBJ2-1	NA	CASVGSNYNEQFF	TGTGCCAGCGTGGGATCTAACTACAATGAGCAGTTCTTC
few	TRBV3-1	TRBJ2-5	NA	CASSPAGKETQYF	TGTGCCAGCAGTCCTGCGGGAAAAGAGACCCAGTACTTC
few	TRBV3-1	TRBJ2-1	TRBD2	CASSPSTTGGRNEQFF	TGTGCCAGCAGCCCCAGTACGACGGGGGGGCGGAATGAGCAGTTCTTC
NA	TRBV5-6	TRBJ2-4	TRBD2	CASSYSGSSSIQYF	TGTGCCAGCAGCTATAGCGGGAGCAGTAGCATTCAGTACTTC
many	TRBV29-1	TRBJ2-7	TRBD2	CSVGLAGVEQYF	TGCAGCGTGGGACTAGCGGGAGTCGAGCAGTACTTC
few	TRBV5-1	TRBJ1-6	TRBD1	CASSQQGGYDSPLHF	TGCGCCAGCAGCCAACAGGGGGGGTATGATTCACCCCTCCACTTT
NA	TRBV6-2/TRBV6-3	TRBJ2-1	NA	CASRSGYNEQFF	TGTGCCAGCAGGTCTGGGTACAATGAGCAGTTCTTC
NA	TRBV6-5	TRBJ2-7	NA	CASSYSSVGSGKQYF	TGTGCCAGCAGTTACTCGAGCGTAGGATCGGGAAAGCAGTACTTC
few	TRBV5-1	TRBJ2-3	TRBD1	CASSRTGDNTDTQYF	TGCGCCAGCAGCCGGACAGGGGATAACACAGATACGCAGTATTTT
NA	TRBV5-1	TRBJ1-1	TRBD1	CASSLEGQVMNTEAFF	TGCGCCAGCAGCTTGGAAGGACAGGTCATGAACACTGAAGCTTTCTTT